The sample holds a few counts of the clone carrying this T cell receptor beta chain. This entry belongs to a study of blood T cells in healthy people across ages. The V gene lost 4 bases and the J gene lost 3 bases, with 13 bases spanning the gap. This CDR3 spans 15 amino acids. Germline lookup yields CDR1 SGHRS and CDR2 YFSETQ. A J-beta primer mix and a sample-barcoded 5' primer were used in a second PCR of about 7 to 12 cycles. TCRdb processed the 5' RACE reads anew with MiXCR; each CDR3 protein has one entry. The repertoire holds about 640,000 distinct CDR3 sequences, with approximately 30% as singletons.

The J gene is TRBJ1-4, the V gene TRBV5-1; a weak D match, TRBD1 (6 bases). The receptor was isolated from a woman of 80 years or more in good health. The sequenced material came from blood. The CDR3, as DNA: TGCGCCAGCAGCCAGGACAGTTTGGCTAATGAAAAACTGTTTTTT. Amino acids: CASSQDSLANEKLFF.